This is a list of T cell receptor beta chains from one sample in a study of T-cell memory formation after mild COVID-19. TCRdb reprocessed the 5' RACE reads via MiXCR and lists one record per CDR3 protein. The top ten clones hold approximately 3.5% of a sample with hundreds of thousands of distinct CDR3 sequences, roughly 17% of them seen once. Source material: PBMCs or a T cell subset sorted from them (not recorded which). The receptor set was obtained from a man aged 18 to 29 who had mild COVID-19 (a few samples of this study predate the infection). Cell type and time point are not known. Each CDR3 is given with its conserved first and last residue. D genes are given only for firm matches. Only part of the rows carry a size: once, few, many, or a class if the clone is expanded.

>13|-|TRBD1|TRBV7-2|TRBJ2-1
TGTGCCAGCAGCTCAGAACAGGGGGCTGAGCAGTTCTTC
CASSSEQGAEQFF
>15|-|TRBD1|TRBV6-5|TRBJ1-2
TGTGCCAGCAGTTACATGACAGGGGGGCACTATGGCTACACCTTC
CASSYMTGGHYGYTF
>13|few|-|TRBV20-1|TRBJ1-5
TGCAGTGCTAGTGGCGACACTCATCAGCCCCAGCATTTT
CSASGDTHQPQHF
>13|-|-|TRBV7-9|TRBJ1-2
TGTGCCAGCAGCTTTCCCATCAACTATGGCTACACCTTC
CASSFPINYGYTF
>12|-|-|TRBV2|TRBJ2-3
TGTGCCAGCAGGCCCCTCACAGATACGCAGTATTTT
CASRPLTDTQYF
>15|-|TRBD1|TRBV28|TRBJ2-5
TGTGCCAGCATAAACAGGGGGCTTGGCCACAAGACCCAGTACTTC
CASINRGLGHKTQYF
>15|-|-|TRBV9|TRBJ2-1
TGTGCCAGCAGCGTAGGCGGGGGACACTTCAATGAGCAGTTCTTC
CASSVGGGHFNEQFF
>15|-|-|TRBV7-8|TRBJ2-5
TGTGCCAGCAGCTTACGGACAGCCTGGGGAGAGACCCAGTACTTC
CASSLRTAWGETQYF
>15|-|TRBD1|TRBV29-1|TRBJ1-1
TGCAGCGTACGCCCCAGGGACAGGGTGGGGACTGAAGCTTTCTTT
CSVRPRDRVGTEAFF
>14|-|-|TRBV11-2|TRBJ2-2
TGTGCCAGCAGCTCCCCCCGGGGAACCGGGGAGCTGTTTTTT
CASSSPRGTGELFF